This T cell receptor (beta chain) was profiled in a study of blood T cell repertoires in COVID-19. Original processing notes: Amplified reference gene primers provided the basis for estimating nucleated cell counts. Only in-frame clones appear in the TCRdb table, and some are missing; sequencing was by immunoSEQ multiplex PCR. The DNA gave D and trimming, while V, J and clone size come from that table. Found here are under 100,000 clones, 81% of them singletons; the top ten hold 20% to 25%. The germline V gene has CDR1 SGHVS and CDR2 FQNEAQ. Trimming removed 3 bases from V and 5 bases from J; junction bases left unmatched: 9. This CDR3 contains 16 residues.

This TCR derives from an elderly man with active or convalescent COVID-19. The chain links TRBV7-8 to TRBJ1-2; 10 bases line up with TRBD1. Specimen: peripheral blood. CDR3 DNA sequence: TGTGCCAGCAGCTTGGACCGACAGGGGGCTTTGTATGGCTACACCTTC. It specifies CASSLDRQGALYGYTF.